What follows describes a single T cell receptor (beta chain). What it binds is unknown. This sample was included in a study of cytomegalovirus exposure and HLA in healthy donors. The wider study: The Caucasian-associated ancestry cluster contained 81% of the 300 to 450 genotyped donors. Study results and caveats: It was taken for granted in presence/absence analyses that sequencing depth across donors was roughly uniform. Follow-up analysis later connected one missense variant in DCLRE1C with trimming of TCR beta V- and J-genes.

PCR involved 60 Vbeta and 13 Jbeta primers. Per the authors' pipeline: In a later analysis, of around 85 million unique beta chains, around 9.9 million appeared in at least two donors. The assay was immunoSEQ multiplex PCR, and TCRdb's table has in-frame clones only and misses some. That table is the source of V, J and clone size, and D and trimming were worked out from the DNA. This table has 120,000 to 150,000 clones, roughly four fifths appearing once. The V gene lost 3 bases and the J gene lost 6 bases, with 11 bases spanning the gap. The CDR3 length is 12 residues. Germline V gene lookup returns CDR1 SQVTM and CDR2 ANQGSEA.

The sequence derives from a young man in good health and CMV-seropositive. This chain connects TRBV29-1 to TRBJ1-2; no firm D call. Sequencing used PBMCs. The CDR3 here is CSVDPEYNGYTF. Written as DNA, the CDR3 is TGCAGCGTTGACCCAGAATATAATGGCTACACCTTC.